Each of the 28 T cell receptor beta chains below was sequenced from the same sample in a study of blood T cell repertoires in COVID-19 (dated by TCRdb to about 2020). The method behind the library was the immunoSEQ multiplex PCR assay. The table was pulled from immuneACCESS by TCRdb, which kept in-frame rearrangements only. Such tables lose some clones; where checked, under half of the loss comes from unresolved V genes, and the rest has no known cause. Within this sample are 95,000 to 100,000 clones, with 70% to 80% of them counted one time only. 15% to 20% of the sample is taken by the ten largest. Sequenced: peripheral blood. All receptors come from a woman older than 75 with active or convalescent COVID-19.

This clone showed up just once. The V gene is TRBV6-2 or TRBV6-3, the J gene TRBJ2-3; TRBD2 matches 7 bases. V was clipped by 5 bases and J by 2 bases; unmatched bases: 13. Germline loops: CDR1 MNHEY, CDR2 SVGEGT. The CDR3 extends over 17 amino acids. CDR3 in DNA: TGTGCCAGCAGTGGTAGGACTAGTGCTTCCATCACAGATACGCAGTATTTT. Its protein product is CASSGRTSASITDTQYF.

This clone was seen a few times. This rearrangement joins TRBV10-3 to TRBJ2-5, with D possibly being TRBD1 (5 bases). V lost 2 bases, J lost 4 bases, and 8 bases lay in between. This CDR3 has 13 residues. Germline lookup yields CDR1 ENHRY and CDR2 SYGVKD. The CDR3 sequence is CAISEVRAETQYF. CDR3 nucleotide sequence: TGTGCCATCAGTGAGGTCAGGGCAGAGACCCAGTACTTC.

The chain carries TRBV15 and TRBJ2-7; D call uncertain. Germline-derived CDR1 and CDR2 are LNHNV and YYDKDF (reference sequence). The CDR3 sequence is 15 residues long. V lost 0 bases to trimming and J lost 0 bases, with 9 bases between them. CDR3: CATSRDQVHSYEQYF. CDR3 DNA: TGTGCCACCAGCAGAGATCAGGTCCACTCCTACGAGCAGTACTTC.

The rearrangement joins TRBV16 to TRBJ2-7; 7 bases align to TRBD1. This CDR3 is 13 amino acids long. J lost 6 bases, V lost 4 bases, and 6 bases had no gene match. Per germline, CDR1 KGHSY and CDR2 FQNENV. The CDR3 sequence is CASSLNPGGEQYF. The CDR3 nucleotides read TGTGCCAGCAGCCTTAACCCAGGGGGCGAGCAGTACTTC.

This clone was recorded only once. This sequence joins TRBV29-1 and TRBJ1-2; TRBD1 is a possible D gene (5 bases). CDR3 length: 14 amino acids. The V gene's germline CDR1 is SQVTM and CDR2 ANQGSEA. With 4 bases removed from V and 7 bases from J, the gap between germline ends came to 19 bases. DNA of the CDR3: TGCAGCGTTGGGGCCAGGGCCGGGGAGGGTGGCTACACCTTC. Translating gives CSVGARAGEGGYTF.

This chain joins TRBV7-2 and TRBJ2-3; 10 positions match TRBD2. Trimming cost V 3 bases and J 4 bases; bases outside gene matches: 7. Germline loops: CDR1 SGHTA, CDR2 FQGNSA. There are 16 residues in the CDR3. The CDR3, as DNA: TGTGCCAGCAGCTTGGTTAATAGCGGGGGGTCAGATACGCAGTATTTT. This codes for CASSLVNSGGSDTQYF.

The chain couples TRBV5-1 to TRBJ2-2; TRBD2 matches at 7 bases. The CDR3 extends over 18 amino acids. CDR1 is SGHRS and CDR2 is YFSETQ in the germline V gene. V lost 0 bases, J lost 2 bases, and 10 bases stayed unmatched. This CDR3 reads CASSLGRAGTYNTGELFF. CDR3 sequence (DNA): TGCGCCAGCAGCTTGGGTCGAGCGGGAACGTATAACACCGGGGAGCTGTTTTTT.

As concerns this clone: The junction does not match germline at one end; this may be a read error. Other DNA sequences within the sample encode an identical CDR3. The V gene is TRBV5-1, the J gene TRBJ1-5; D unclear. Looked up from germline, CDR1 is SGHRS and CDR2 is YFSETQ. This CDR3 contains 13 residues. CDR3 nucleotides: TGTGCCAGCAGCTTGGCCGGCAATCAGCCCCAGCATTTT. Amino acid sequence: CASSLAGNQPQHF. Looking up the rest from reference TRBV5-1 and TRBJ1-5 gives the full variable domain: KAGVTQTPRYLIKTRGQQVTLSCSPISGHRSVSWYQQTPGQGLQFLFEYFSETQRNKGNFPGRFSGRQFSNSRSEMNVSTLELGDSALYLCASSLAGNQPQHFGDGTRLSIL.

The chain is built from TRBV29-1 and TRBJ1-1; D is perhaps TRBD1 (5 bases). Trimming left V 3 bases short and J 0 bases short, with 8 bases between. Germline CDR1 reads SQVTM; CDR2 reads ANQGSEA. CDR3 size: 13 residues. Here the CDR3 DNA reads TGCAGCGTTGAGGACAATATGAACACTGAAGCTTTCTTT. It yields the protein CSVEDNMNTEAFF.

V usage is TRBV9 and J usage is TRBJ1-6; TRBD1 matches 7 bases. V dropped 4 bases and J dropped 5; count of bases not matched to a gene: 6. This CDR3 is 15 amino acids long. Germline loops: CDR1 SGDLS, CDR2 YYNGEE. CDR3 region: CASSLRDSNNSPLHF. The CDR3 DNA reads as TGTGCCAGCAGCCTCCGGGACAGTAATAATTCACCCCTCCACTTT.

The gene calls are TRBV19 and TRBJ2-1; a weak D match, TRBD1 (6 bases). V was pared by 3 bases and J by 0 bases, with 9 bases between. Looked up from germline, CDR1 is LNHDA and CDR2 is SQIVND (reference sequence). The CDR3 sequence is 15 residues long. CDR3 sequence reads: CASSMRGSSYNEQFF. The CDR3 DNA reads TGTGCCAGTAGTATGAGGGGGTCCTCCTACAATGAGCAGTTCTTC.

The V gene is TRBV9, the J gene TRBJ2-1, with 11 bases lining up with TRBD2. The CDR3 loop spans 16 amino acids. Germline-derived CDR1 and CDR2 are SGDLS and YYNGEE. Trimming at V came to 0 bases and at J to 8 bases, leaving 7 bases not matched to a gene. The CDR3 here is CASSVASLAGVYEQFF. In DNA form, the CDR3 reads TGTGCCAGCAGCGTAGCTTCACTAGCGGGAGTCTATGAGCAGTTCTTC.

The chain combines TRBV19 with TRBJ2-4; 9 bases match TRBD1. Looked up from germline, CDR1 is LNHDA and CDR2 is SQIVND (reference sequence). With 1 base clipped from V and 9 bases from J, the junction kept 10 bases outside the gene matches. This CDR3 contains 16 residues. The chain's CDR3 is CASSIAGTGSLGIQYF. The DNA for the CDR3 is TGTGCCAGTAGTATAGCTGGGACAGGGAGTTTGGGCATTCAGTACTTC.

The chain has TRBV28 and TRBJ2-3; D may be TRBD1 (5 bases). This CDR3 is built from 15 residues. Germline CDR1 and CDR2: MDHEN and SYDVKM. V was pared by 1 base and J by 1 base, with 9 bases between. Here the CDR3 DNA reads TGTGCCAGCAGTTTATTAGGGGCGGGCACAGATACGCAGTATTTT. As protein: CASSLLGAGTDTQYF.

The rearrangement links TRBV11-2 to TRBJ2-3; D not resolved. The length of the CDR3 is 14 residues. V lost 1 base to trimming and J lost 2 bases, with 7 bases between them. The germline CDR1 and CDR2 sequences are SGHAT and FQNNGV. The DNA of the CDR3 is TGTGCCAGCAGCTTAGGACAACTCACAGATACGCAGTATTTT. Translation gives CASSLGQLTDTQYF.

The chain is built from TRBV5-1 and TRBJ1-1; D may be TRBD1 (6 bases). Trimming shortened V by 1 base and J by 2 bases, and 15 bases separated the two germline ends. The CDR3 contains 16 residues. Looked up from germline, CDR1 is SGHRS and CDR2 is YFSETQ. This CDR3 reads CASSLPGGLGNTEAFF. CDR3 in DNA: TGCGCCAGCAGCTTGCCGGGGGGGCTAGGAAACACTGAAGCTTTCTTT. The entire variable domain, with the rest obtained from reference TRBV5-1 and TRBJ1-1, is as follows: KAGVTQTPRYLIKTRGQQVTLSCSPISGHRSVSWYQQTPGQGLQFLFEYFSETQRNKGNFPGRFSGRQFSNSRSEMNVSTLELGDSALYLCASSLPGGLGNTEAFFGQGTRLTVV.

CDR3 loop: CASSLSLAGLYETQYF. CDR3 DNA sequence: TGCGCCAGCAGCTTGTCACTAGCGGGATTATACGAGACCCAGTACTTC. The chain joins TRBV5-1 to TRBJ2-5, with TRBD2 matching over 10 bases. V dropped 1 base and J dropped 5; count of bases not matched to a gene: 8. Germline V CDR1 and CDR2: SGHRS, YFSETQ. This CDR3 contains 16 residues.

This clone was counted between two and nine times. The chain joins TRBV2 to TRBJ2-1; 8 bases match TRBD2. The CDR3 is 13 amino acids. V lost 10 bases and J lost 6; bases outside the gene matches: 8. Germline V gene lookup returns CDR1 SNHLY and CDR2 FYNNEI. Written as DNA, the CDR3 is TGTGCCACCAAGCGGGAGTGGGGCAATGAGCAGTTCTTC. This encodes CATKREWGNEQFF.

The genes are TRBV28 and TRBJ2-5; 7 nucleotides match TRBD1. The CDR3 has 16 residues. V lost 5 bases and J lost 1; bases outside the gene matches: 10. Germline CDR1 and CDR2: MDHEN and SYDVKM. Here the CDR3 DNA reads TGTGCCAGCAGTCCCAGGGACAGTACTATCCAAGAGACCCAGTACTTC. Its translation: CASSPRDSTIQETQYF.

V gene TRBV6-5 combines with J gene TRBJ1-2, with a tentative D call TRBD1 (5 bases). This CDR3 region has 15 residues. Germline CDR1 reads MNHEY; CDR2 reads SVGAGI. V lost 4 bases and J 3 bases, leaving 15 bases between the germline ends. The CDR3 loop reads CASSSAQGWDYGYTF. CDR3 nucleotide sequence: TGTGCCAGCAGTTCCGCGCAGGGTTGGGACTATGGCTACACCTTC.

V is TRBV10-3 and J is TRBJ1-1; D uncertain. This CDR3 is 12 amino acids long. Germline CDR1 and CDR2: ENHRY and SYGVKD. V shed 6 bases and J shed 1 base, with 6 bases lying between them. The CDR3 DNA follows: TGTGCCATCAGGACATGGAACACTGAAGCTTTCTTT. Encoded protein: CAIRTWNTEAFF.

The CDR3 nucleotides read TGTGCCAGCAGCTTGACAGGGGTTGAATCCGAGCAGTACTTC. Protein product: CASSLTGVESEQYF. This rearrangement joins TRBV11-2 to TRBJ2-7; 8 bases line up with TRBD1. Trimming removed 3 bases from V and 6 bases from J; junction bases left unmatched: 7. The CDR3 has 14 residues. Germline V lookup: CDR1 SGHAT, CDR2 FQNNGV.

Note on this clone: One end of the junction does not line up with germline, which may come from a read error. The chain carries TRBV5-1 and TRBJ2-6; the D gene is possibly TRBD2 (6 bases). CDR1 is SGHRS and CDR2 is YFSETQ in the germline V gene. The CDR3 is 15 residues long. CDR3 DNA sequence: TGTGCCAGCAGCGTCGGGAGCTCTGGGGCCAACGTCCTGACTTTC. Its translation is CASSVGSSGANVLTF.

The chain recombines TRBV18 with TRBJ1-5, with D unclear. This CDR3 is built from 15 residues. The germline CDR1 and CDR2 sequences are KGHSH and LQKENI. The germline V and J ends were trimmed by 0 bases and 6 bases, with 12 bases remaining between them. CDR3 residues: CASSPPIGAGQPQHF. CDR3 DNA: TGTGCCAGCTCACCACCGATCGGAGCCGGTCAGCCCCAGCATTTT.

This chain connects TRBV6-2 or TRBV6-3 to TRBJ1-6; 8 nucleotides agree with TRBD1. Per germline, CDR1 MNHEY and CDR2 SVGEGT. V lost 5 bases and J lost 10; bases outside the gene matches: 10. The CDR3 covers 15 residues. This CDR3 is CASSGRGRDRSPLHF. The CDR3 coding sequence is TGTGCCAGCAGTGGCAGGGGGCGCGACCGGTCACCCCTCCACTTT.

V and J are TRBV5-5 and TRBJ1-4; D is unclear. V was cut by 4 bases and J by 2 bases, with 15 bases left in between. The germline gives CDR1 SGHKS, CDR2 YYEKEE (reference sequence). This CDR3 has 16 residues. For the CDR3, the DNA is TGTGCCAGCAGCGGTGGCCGGTGGGCTACTAATGAAAAACTGTTTTTT. It codes for CASSGGRWATNEKLFF.

The genes are TRBV6-5 and TRBJ1-1; possibly TRBD1 for D (5 bases). Trimming removed 0 bases from V and 1 base from J, with 12 bases in between. The CDR3 consists of 16 residues. The germline V gene encodes CDR1 MNHEY and CDR2 SVGAGI. In DNA, the CDR3 is TGTGCCAGCAGTTACTCGGGGGGACTTACGAACACTGAAGCTTTCTTT. Amino acids: CASSYSGGLTNTEAFF.

DNA for the CDR3: TGCGCCAGACCAGCGGGGAGGAGGACGGAGGCATCGCCCTACAATGAGCAGTTCTTC. Translation: CARPAGRRTEASPYNEQFF. The chain carries TRBV10-1 and TRBJ2-1, with 7 bases matching TRBD2. This CDR3 has 19 residues. CDR1 and CDR2 from the germline V gene are WNHNN and SYGVQD (reference sequence). The trim removed 9 bases at V and 2 bases at J, leaving 22 bases unmatched.